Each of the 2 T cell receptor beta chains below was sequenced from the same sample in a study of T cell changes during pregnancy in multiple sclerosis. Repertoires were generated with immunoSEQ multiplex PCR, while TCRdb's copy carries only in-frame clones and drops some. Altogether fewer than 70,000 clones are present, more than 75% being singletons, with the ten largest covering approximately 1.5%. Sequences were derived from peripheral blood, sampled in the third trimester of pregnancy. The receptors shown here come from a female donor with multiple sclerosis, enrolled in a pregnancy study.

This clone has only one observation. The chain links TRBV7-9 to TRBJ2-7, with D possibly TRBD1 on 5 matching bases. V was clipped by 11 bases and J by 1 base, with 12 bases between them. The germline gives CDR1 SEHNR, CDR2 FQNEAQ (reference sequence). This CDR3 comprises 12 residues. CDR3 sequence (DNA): TGTGCCCTACAGGACGGTTCCTACGAGCAGTACTTC. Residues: CALQDGSYEQYF.

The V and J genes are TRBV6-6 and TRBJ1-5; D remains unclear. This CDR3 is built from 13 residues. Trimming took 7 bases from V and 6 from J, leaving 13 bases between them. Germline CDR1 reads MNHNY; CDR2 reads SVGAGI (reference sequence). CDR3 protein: CASIRREGQPQHF. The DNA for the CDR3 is TGTGCCAGCATCAGGCGGGAGGGTCAGCCCCAGCATTTT.